This T cell receptor (beta chain) derives from a study of cytomegalovirus exposure and HLA in healthy donors (dated by TCRdb to about 2017). Turning to the overall study: An earlier analysis of several hundred of the donors reported about 250 Gb of sequence data and roughly 110 million unique TCR beta sequences from roughly 200 million T cells. In an earlier analysis of roughly 540 of the donors, high-throughput TCR beta sequencing was used to judge whether each TCR beta V gene segment behaved as functional or pseudogenic. Among 398 genotyped donors of the cohort, an average of approximately 240,000 unique TCR beta nucleotide sequences were sequenced per donor, roughly a sixth of them non-productive. Of the 398 genotyped donors, 65% to 90% fell in the genetic ancestry cluster associated with self-reported Caucasian donors. Because of strong linkage in the cohort, five DR-DQ haplotypes were treated as single units for association and clustering. In addition to the first cohort of 666 subjects, a separate validation cohort of over 90 different subjects was used. Alongside the repertoire data, information on donor age, sex, ethnicity and CMV serostatus was compiled. The number of donors typed differed by locus, with about 629-630 for A, B, C, DRB1 and DQB1, more than 500 for DQA1, 606 for DPA1, and approximately 470 for DPB1. To study patterns of TCR occurrence, a later analysis re-analyzed previously published TCR beta repertoires from hundreds of donors and added high-resolution HLA genotyping. The study profiled the T cell repertoires of 550 to 700 subjects by immunosequencing and related them to cytomegalovirus serostatus. The study aimed to test whether cataloging public T cell receptors could reveal signatures of past pathogen exposure. A later genetic analysis took genome-wide SNP genotypes for about 55% of the 666 donors and used that subset as a discovery cohort. Rather than using new phenotypic data, the later analysis identified candidate immune exposures from TCR beta sequences and from how often those sequences occurred across donors. To predict cytomegalovirus infection status, the study brought together high-throughput TCR immunosequencing, statistical association of individual TCRs with disease status, and machine learning. Around 330 gigabases of sequencing data and around 90 million unique TCR sequences made up an early release that covered around 640 HLA-typed donors. HLA typing covered class I and class II loci at four-digit resolution. All discovery cohort repertoires had been generated using a single sequencing platform.

Points the paper makes about the study in general: An association between a missense DCLRE1C variant and V-gene and J-gene trimming of TCR beta chains was found in a later genetic analysis and replicated in an independent cohort. Cytomegalovirus status was reported to be diagnosed by the classifier with high specificity and sensitivity in both the original and validation cohorts. A later genetic analysis reported fewer N-insertions in productive TCRs among donors in an Asian-associated ancestry cluster than the roughly 640-donor mean. For the cohort, immune exposure information was limited to CMV serostatus. According to the authors, the approach could potentially be generalized to other disease states and immunological phenotypes. Correlated functional status among segregating V segments might reflect linkage disequilibrium, but an unknown experimental factor could not be ruled out. Most CMV-associated TCR beta chains appeared to be HLA-restricted in a later analysis, and the HLA associations seemed to be driven largely by CMV exposure. Because HLA typing was missing for some donors at each locus, association tests included only the typed subset. A further reported finding was that TCR beta sequences accurately predicted the HLA-A and HLA-B alleles for most subjects in the first cohort. Most TCR sequences were seen in very few donors, while some public TCRs were found in many individuals. Several of the top co-occurrence clusters appeared to be linked to parvovirus B19, influenza, CMV and Epstein-Barr virus, according to a later analysis. In a later analysis, HLA-associated TCR beta chains were found to be more clonally expanded and to have lower generation probabilities than equally common non-associated chains. Presence/absence analyses assumed roughly uniform sequencing depth across donors, an assumption that may not hold. When HLA alleles, especially DR and DQ, strongly co-occurred, attributing TCR associations to individual alleles was difficult. The 87-base-pair reads could not distinguish some IMGT-functional V segments, including TRBV6-2 and TRBV6-3, so those segments were excluded. A total of 150 or so TCR beta chains were listed by the study as associated with cytomegalovirus. A few of the identified cytomegalovirus-associated TCR beta chains were confirmed in vitro to be specific for cytomegalovirus antigens. Approximately 16 rarely observed V segments, including chromosome 9 orphons, were excluded from the earlier analysis of a few hundred of the donors because counts were too low. Specific HLA alleles were associated with roughly 16,000 TCR beta sequences at a false discovery rate of 0.05 in a later analysis. Broadly in line with IMGT annotations, most TCR beta V segments showed up in productive rearrangements about 87% or about 30% of the time in an earlier analysis of approximately 600 of the donors. Only TCR beta chains were sequenced in this cohort, and the absence of alpha or paired-chain data limited detectable features. According to a later analysis, TCR association rates differed among HLA loci, with DRB1 alleles showing the most associated TCRs and HLA-C alleles showing the fewest. A group of highly shared sequence variants was considered likely to be a technical artifact of the sequencing pipeline.

The CDR3 has 13 amino acids, counting the end cysteine and phenylalanine. This entry keeps only the CDR3 DNA: 39 bases, framed from base 1. V loses 2 bases of germline sequence and J loses 7 bases, and the interval between the two ends is 9 bases. The germline V gene (reference sequence) sets CDR1 to LNHDA and CDR2 to SQIVND. Comment on this clone: The antigen it binds to is not known. No qualities accompany the bases; no much larger clone lies one base away.

Receptor libraries were prepared by the immunoSEQ multiplex PCR assay. For the multiplex PCR, a mixture combining 60 forward primers for TCR Vbeta segments and 13 reverse primers for TCR Jbeta segments was used. A multiplex PCR assay on genomic DNA amplified the CDR3 region of rearranged TCR beta genes. The amplified TCR beta libraries were sequenced on the Illumina HiSeq System as 87-base-pair reads. The study's own analysis went as follows. A later analysis counted about 80 million unique TCR beta chains across the roughly 700 repertoires, and around 12 million of these chains were shared by at least two donors. To remove PCR and sequencing errors, raw reads were error-corrected and collapsed into unique sequences using a nearest-neighbor algorithm that merged closely related sequences. CDR3 sequences were aligned to IMGT reference sequences to assign V, D and J gene segments. For a sequence to be retained, a match of at least six nucleotides was required to both a V gene segment and a J gene segment. A rearrangement was called productive if the CDR3 had no stop codons and remained in frame with V and J, and every other rearrangement was called non-productive. CDR3 was defined by IMGT convention, running from the second conserved V-encoded cysteine to the conserved J-encoded phenylalanine. Sequences without an unambiguous match to a single V gene segment were excluded from the earlier analysis of approximately 600 of the donors. An earlier analysis of 587 of the donors classified V segments as functional when productive rearrangements were above 56.7% and as segregating when the standard deviation between donors was above 5%. To diagnose cytomegalovirus status from the catalog of TCR beta chain sequences, a statistical classification framework was built. In a later analysis, V and J genes were assigned by comparing TCR nucleotide sequences against IMGT/GENE-DB human TR gene sequences. Using the TCRdist pipeline, a later analysis assigned CDR3 sequences along with most-parsimonious VDJ recombination scenarios. In a later analysis, each TCR beta chain was defined by its CDR3 amino acid sequence together with its V-gene family, and reads without a unique V-gene family were excluded. As a way to deal with suspected cross-contamination and a sequencing artifact, a later analysis dropped 592 nucleotide sequences that were highly shared and had low generation probability. In a later analysis, a clonal expansion index for each public chain was calculated from normalized within-repertoire ranks of inferred template counts. A later analysis computed generation probabilities with a VDJ recombination model fitted to out-of-frame rearrangements, and checked the results against IGoR. In a later analysis, TCR-TCR, TCR-HLA and TCR-CMV co-occurrence was scored with hypergeometric tests, and a repertoire-size bias correction was applied to TCR pairs. To estimate false discovery rates, a later analysis permuted the HLA or CMV assignments 20 times. A later analysis grouped co-occurring TCRs with DBSCAN, adding TCRdist sequence similarity when clustering within HLA-allele-positive subsets. For co-occurrence clustering, repertoires with fewer than 30,000 or more than 120,000 public chains were excluded, along with four or five repertoires with anomalous nucleotide sharing. TCRdb provides this immuneACCESS table in a form limited to in-frame rearrangements. Some clones are lacking; in checked studies, under half of them reflect an unresolved V gene, and why the rest are absent is not known. Clonal size and the V and J genes are those of that table, whereas D and trimming came from the DNA. The sample table contains some 84,000 clones; only one count was recorded for roughly 73% of them. The biggest ten clones account for approximately 2% of the sample.

The cohort consisted of more than 650 healthy bone marrow donors. At the time of sampling, all cohort members were nominally healthy, though unrecorded immune exposures were likely present. The donor was CMV seronegative and belonged to the group of 352 seronegative cohort members. A peripheral blood sample was provided by each donor, and peripheral blood mononuclear cells were used for TCR beta sequencing. Genomic DNA extraction from the blood cell samples was performed with the Qiagen DNeasy Blood Extraction Kit. The sample comprised PBMCs. The clonotype originates from a boy between 10 and 17 years old in good health and CMV-seronegative. The sequence links TRBV19 to TRBJ2-1; there is no confident call for the D gene. The nucleotides read TGTGCCAGTAGTATACTTCTCGGGAATGAGCAGTTCTTC. Translated, it reads CASSILLGNEQFF.